This TCR beta chain was identified during a study of metastatic and nonmetastatic thyroid tumors. No treatment had been given to any patient before thyroid surgery. TCRdb re-clonotyped the PCR reads via MiXCR. The sample includes roughly 22,000 clones, about a third seen only once; the top ten take 22%. Findings and caveats of the study: Patients with malignant thyroid tumors reportedly had significantly higher TCR beta diversity than those with benign nodules, in blood and tumor.

This clone counts as medium-sized (0.01 to 0.1%). Its antigen is as yet unknown. The source of this sequence is a male donor with papillary thyroid cancer or a benign thyroid nodule (not recorded which). Some clones in this sample may be carry-over from other donors' samples. Sequenced sample: blood.

CDR3 protein: CASKVLAGNTGELFF. Written as DNA, the CDR3 is TGTGCCAGCAAGGTGCTAGCGGGCAACACCGGGGAGCTGTTTTTT. The chain has TRBV2 and TRBJ2-2, with 8 bases identical to TRBD2. CDR3 length equals 15 residues. V was pared by 7 bases and J by 2 bases, with 6 bases of the junction left unmatched. Germline CDR1 SNHLY, CDR2 FYNNEI.